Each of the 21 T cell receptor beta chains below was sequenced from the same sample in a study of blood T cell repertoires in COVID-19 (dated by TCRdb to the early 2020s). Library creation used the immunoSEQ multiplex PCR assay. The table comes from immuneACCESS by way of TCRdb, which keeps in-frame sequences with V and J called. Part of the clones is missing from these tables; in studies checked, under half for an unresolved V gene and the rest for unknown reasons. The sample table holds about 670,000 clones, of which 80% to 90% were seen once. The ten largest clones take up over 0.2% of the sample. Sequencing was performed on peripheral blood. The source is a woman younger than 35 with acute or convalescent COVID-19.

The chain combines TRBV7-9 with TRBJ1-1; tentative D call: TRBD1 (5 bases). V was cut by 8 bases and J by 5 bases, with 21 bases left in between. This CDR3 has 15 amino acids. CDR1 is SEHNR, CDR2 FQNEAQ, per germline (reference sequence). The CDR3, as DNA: TGTGCCAGCTCCCAGGGAGGGGTAGGATGGACTGAAGCTTTCTTT. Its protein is CASSQGGVGWTEAFF. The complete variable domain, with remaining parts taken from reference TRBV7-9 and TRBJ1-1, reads DTGVSQNPRHKITKRGQNVTFRCDPISEHNRLYWYRQTLGQGPEFLTYFQNEAQLEKSRLLSDRFSAERPKGSFSTLEIQRTEQGDSAMYLCASSQGGVGWTEAFFGQGTRLTVV.

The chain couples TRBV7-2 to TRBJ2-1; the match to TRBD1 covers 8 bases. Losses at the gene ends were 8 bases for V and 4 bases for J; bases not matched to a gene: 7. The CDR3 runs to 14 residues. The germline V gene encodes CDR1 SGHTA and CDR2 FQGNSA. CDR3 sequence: CASRTGGRYNEQFF. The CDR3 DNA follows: TGTGCCAGCCGTACAGGGGGAAGGTACAATGAGCAGTTCTTC.

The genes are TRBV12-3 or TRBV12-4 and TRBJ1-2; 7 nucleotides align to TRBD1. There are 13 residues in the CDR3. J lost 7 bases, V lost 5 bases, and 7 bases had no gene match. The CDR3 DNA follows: TGTGCCAGCAGTCACACAGGGGTGCGTGGCTACACCTTC. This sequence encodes CASSHTGVRGYTF.

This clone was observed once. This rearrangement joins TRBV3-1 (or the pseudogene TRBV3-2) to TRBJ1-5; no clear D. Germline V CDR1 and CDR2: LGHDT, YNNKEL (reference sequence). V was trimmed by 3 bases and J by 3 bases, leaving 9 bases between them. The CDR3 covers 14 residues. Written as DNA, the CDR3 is TGTGCCAGCAGCCACCGGGATCACAATCAGCCCCAGCATTTT. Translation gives CASSHRDHNQPQHF.

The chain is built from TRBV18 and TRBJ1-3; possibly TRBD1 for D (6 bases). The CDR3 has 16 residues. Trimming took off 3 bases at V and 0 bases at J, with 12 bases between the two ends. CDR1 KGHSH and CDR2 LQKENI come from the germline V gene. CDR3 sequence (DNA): TGTGCCAGCTCACCGGCAGGGGAGAGCTCTGGAAACACCATATATTTT. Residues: CASSPAGESSGNTIYF.

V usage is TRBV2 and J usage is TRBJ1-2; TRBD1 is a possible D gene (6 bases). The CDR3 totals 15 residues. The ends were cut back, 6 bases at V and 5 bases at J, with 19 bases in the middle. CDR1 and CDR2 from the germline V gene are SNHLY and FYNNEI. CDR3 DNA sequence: TGTGCCAGCAGGGAGTCCCGGACAGCCGGATATGGCTACACCTTC. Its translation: CASRESRTAGYGYTF.

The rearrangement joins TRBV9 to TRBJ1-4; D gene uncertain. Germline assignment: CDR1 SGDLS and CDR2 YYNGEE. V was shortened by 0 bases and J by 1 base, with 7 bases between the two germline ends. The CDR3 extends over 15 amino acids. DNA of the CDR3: TGTGCCAGCAGCGTAGTTCCGGGAACTAATGAAAAACTGTTTTTT. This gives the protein CASSVVPGTNEKLFF.

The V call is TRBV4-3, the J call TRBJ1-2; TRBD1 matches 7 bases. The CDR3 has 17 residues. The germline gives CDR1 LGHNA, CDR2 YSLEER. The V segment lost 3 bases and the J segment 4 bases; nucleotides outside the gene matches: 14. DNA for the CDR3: TGCGCCAGCAGCCATGGGGCGGGCCGGGACAGTCCCTATGGCTACACCTTC. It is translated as CASSHGAGRDSPYGYTF.

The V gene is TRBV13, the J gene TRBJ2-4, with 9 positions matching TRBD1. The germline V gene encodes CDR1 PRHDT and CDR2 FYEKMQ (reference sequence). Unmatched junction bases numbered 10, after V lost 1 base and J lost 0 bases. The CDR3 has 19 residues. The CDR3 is CASSLADRGNLLAKNIQYF. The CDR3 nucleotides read TGTGCCAGCAGCTTAGCCGACAGGGGGAACTTACTAGCCAAAAACATTCAGTACTTC.

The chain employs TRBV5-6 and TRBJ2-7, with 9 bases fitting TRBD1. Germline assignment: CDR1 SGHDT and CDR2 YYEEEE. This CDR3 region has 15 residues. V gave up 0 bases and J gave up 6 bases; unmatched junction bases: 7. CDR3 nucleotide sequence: TGTGCCAGCAGCTTGGGGGGGACAGGGATGTTCGAGCAGTACTTC. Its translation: CASSLGGTGMFEQYF. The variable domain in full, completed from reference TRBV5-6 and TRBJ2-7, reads DAGVTQSPTHLIKTRGQQVTLRCSPKSGHDTVSWYQQALGQGPQFIFQYYEEEERQRGNFPDRFSGHQFPNYSSELNVNALLLGDSALYLCASSLGGTGMFEQYFGPGTRLTVT.

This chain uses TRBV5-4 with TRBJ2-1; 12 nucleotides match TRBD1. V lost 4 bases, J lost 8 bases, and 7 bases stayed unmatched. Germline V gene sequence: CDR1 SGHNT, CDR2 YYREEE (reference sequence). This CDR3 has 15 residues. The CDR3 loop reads CASSGGGQGAHEQFF. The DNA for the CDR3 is TGTGCCAGCAGCGGGGGGGGACAGGGGGCCCATGAGCAGTTCTTC.

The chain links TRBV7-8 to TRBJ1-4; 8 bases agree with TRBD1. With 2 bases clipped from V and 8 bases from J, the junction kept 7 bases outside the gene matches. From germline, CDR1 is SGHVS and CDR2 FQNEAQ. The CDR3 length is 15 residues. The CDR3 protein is CASSLQGAFGEKLFF. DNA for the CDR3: TGTGCCAGCAGCTTACAGGGGGCATTTGGAGAAAAACTGTTTTTT.

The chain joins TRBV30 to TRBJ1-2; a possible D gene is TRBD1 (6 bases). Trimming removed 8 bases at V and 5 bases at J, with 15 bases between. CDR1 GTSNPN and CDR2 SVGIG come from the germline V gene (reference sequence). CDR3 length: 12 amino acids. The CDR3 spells CAKSGEGYGYTF. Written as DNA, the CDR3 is TGTGCCAAGTCAGGGGAAGGTTATGGCTACACCTTC.

In DNA form, the CDR3 reads TGTGCCTGGAGCTCCTACTGGAGGGCACTCAATAGCTCCTACAATGAGCAGTTCTTC. The encoded protein is CAWSSYWRALNSSYNEQFF. The V call is TRBV30, the J call TRBJ2-1; D is possibly TRBD2 (6 bases). The germline gives CDR1 GTSNPN, CDR2 SVGIG (reference sequence). The CDR3 runs 19 residues. The V end lost 3 bases, the J end lost 0 bases, and 24 bases lay between the germline ends. Complete variable domain (other parts from reference TRBV30 and TRBJ2-1): SQTIHQWPATLVQPVGSPLSLECTVEGTSNPNLYWYRQAAGRGLQLLFYSVGIGQISSEVPQNLSASRPQDRQFILSSKKLLLSDSGFYLCAWSSYWRALNSSYNEQFFGPGTRLTVL.

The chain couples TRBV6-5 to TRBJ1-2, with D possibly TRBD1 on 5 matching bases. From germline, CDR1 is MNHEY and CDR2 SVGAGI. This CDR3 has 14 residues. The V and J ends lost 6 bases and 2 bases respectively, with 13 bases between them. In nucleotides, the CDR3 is TGTGCCAGCAGCCCAGGGTACTCGAACTATGGCTACACCTTC. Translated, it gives CASSPGYSNYGYTF.

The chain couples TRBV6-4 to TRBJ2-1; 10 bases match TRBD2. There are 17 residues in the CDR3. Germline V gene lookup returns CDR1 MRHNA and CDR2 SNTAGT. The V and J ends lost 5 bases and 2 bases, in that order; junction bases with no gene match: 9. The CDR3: CASSPSGLAETYNEQFF. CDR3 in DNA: TGTGCCAGCAGTCCCTCCGGACTAGCGGAAACCTACAATGAGCAGTTCTTC.

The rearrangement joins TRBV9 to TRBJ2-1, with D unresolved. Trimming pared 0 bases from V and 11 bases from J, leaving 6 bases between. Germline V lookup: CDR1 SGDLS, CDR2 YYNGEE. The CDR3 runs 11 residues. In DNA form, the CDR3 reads TGTGCCAGCAGCGTAGAAGAGAAGCAGTTCTTC. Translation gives CASSVEEKQFF.

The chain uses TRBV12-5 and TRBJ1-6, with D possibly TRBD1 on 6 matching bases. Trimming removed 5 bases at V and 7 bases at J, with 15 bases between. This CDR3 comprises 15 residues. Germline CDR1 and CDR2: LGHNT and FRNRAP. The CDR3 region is CASGPSGTPNSPLHF. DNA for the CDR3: TGTGCTAGTGGTCCATCCGGGACACCAAATTCACCCCTCCACTTT.

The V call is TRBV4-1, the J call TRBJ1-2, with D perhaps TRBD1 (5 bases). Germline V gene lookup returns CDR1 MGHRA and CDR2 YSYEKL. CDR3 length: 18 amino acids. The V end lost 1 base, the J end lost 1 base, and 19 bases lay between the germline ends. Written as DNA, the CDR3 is TGCGCCAGCAGCCAAGGTCGGCAGGGTAGAATTAATAACTATGGCTACACCTTC. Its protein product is CASSQGRQGRINNYGYTF.

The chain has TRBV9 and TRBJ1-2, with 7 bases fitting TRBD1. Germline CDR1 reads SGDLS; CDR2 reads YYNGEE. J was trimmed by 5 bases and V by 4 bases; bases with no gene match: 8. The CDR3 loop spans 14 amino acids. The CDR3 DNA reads TGTGCCAGCAGCCCGGATACAGGGGCTTATGGCTACACCTTC. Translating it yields CASSPDTGAYGYTF.

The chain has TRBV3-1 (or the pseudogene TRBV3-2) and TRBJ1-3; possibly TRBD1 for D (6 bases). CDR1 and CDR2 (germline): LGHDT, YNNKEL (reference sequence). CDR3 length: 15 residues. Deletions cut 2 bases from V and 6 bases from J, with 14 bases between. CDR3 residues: CASSQTDSFENTIYF. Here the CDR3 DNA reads TGTGCCAGCAGCCAAACGGACAGTTTTGAAAACACCATATATTTT.